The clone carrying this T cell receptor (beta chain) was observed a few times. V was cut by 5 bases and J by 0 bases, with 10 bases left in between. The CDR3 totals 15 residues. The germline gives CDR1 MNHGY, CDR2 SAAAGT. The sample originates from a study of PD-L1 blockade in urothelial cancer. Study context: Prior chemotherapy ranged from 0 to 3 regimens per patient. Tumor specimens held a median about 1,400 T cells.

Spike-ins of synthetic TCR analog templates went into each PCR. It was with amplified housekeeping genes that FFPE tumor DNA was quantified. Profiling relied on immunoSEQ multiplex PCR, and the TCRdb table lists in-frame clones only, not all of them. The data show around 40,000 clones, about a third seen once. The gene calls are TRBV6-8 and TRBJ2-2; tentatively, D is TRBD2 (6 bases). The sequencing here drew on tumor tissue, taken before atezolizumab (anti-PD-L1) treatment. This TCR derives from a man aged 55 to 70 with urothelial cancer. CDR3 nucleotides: TGTGCCAGCAGTGAGCGGAGGGCGAACACCGGGGAGCTGTTTTTT. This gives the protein CASSERRANTGELFF.